This TCR beta chain was captured by sequencing in a study of blood T cell repertoires in COVID-19 (TCRdb year 2020). Background for the entire study: Samples from collaborators originated in the United States, Italy and Spain and spanned both the acute and convalescent phases of COVID-19. Subjects who had been exposed to COVID-19, were actively infected with it, or had recovered from it provided the deeply sampled blood TCRbeta repertoires that made up the dataset. The repertoires were released in a freely available public database intended as a resource for research on the immune response to SARS-CoV-2. Nearly every sample came with metadata listing a de-identified subject ID, COVID-19 status, age in years and sex. Samples were obtained from the ongoing ImmuneRACE study (first 160 participants) and from 950 to 1,500 subjects provided by 6 global collaborators. HLA class I and class II types, where available, came from metadata supplied by the sample provider rather than from assay-based typing. The material from the prospective study consisted of cDNA or gDNA derived from T cells, B-cell-depleted T cells, or PBMCs.

Participants in the prospective study were aged roughly 18 to 100 years, lived in about two dozen United States geographic areas, and enrolled through a virtual design. To assign participants to cohorts, the prospective study relied on clinical history that participants themselves reported in a screening survey and a study questionnaire. Recovered participants in ImmuneRACE Cohort 3 were defined by two consecutive negative NP/OP PCR tests, clearance by a healthcare professional, or resolution of symptoms. Mobile phlebotomists in the prospective study collected whole blood, serum and a nasopharyngeal or oropharyngeal swab from every participant. Participants in the prospective study had the option to provide additional blood draws and questionnaires over a roughly 2-month period. Blood samples from the prospective study were shipped frozen or at room temperature prior to DNA extraction. V gives up 6 bases and J gives up 0 bases, and the segment between their germline ends measures 17 bases. The CDR3 sequence holds 16 residues, the cysteine and phenylalanine included. Of the read, only the CDR3 DNA is kept; its 48 bases are in frame from base 1. The germline V gene (reference sequence) yields GTSNPN for CDR1 and SVGIG for CDR2.

TCRbeta CDR3 regions were amplified from genomic DNA by means of the immunoSEQ Assay, a bias-controlled multiplex PCR. In the original analysis: The number of nucleated cells in each sample was estimated from the amplification of reference gene primers within the assay. To quantify the absolute abundance of each unique TCRbeta CDR3 rearrangement, sequence reads were collapsed and filtered. For each sample, productive Simpson clonality was calculated as the square root of Simpson's diversity index over productive rearrangements. Imported from immuneACCESS, the table was reduced by TCRdb to in-frame sequences with V and J called. These copies leave out some clones; in studies compared against another copy, an unresolved V gene accounts for under half, and the cause of the remainder is not known. V and J calls and clone size follow that table, whereas D and trimming were derived from the DNA. This sample holds fewer than 350,000 clones; around 85% were observed only once. The ten largest clones add up to over 6% of the sample.

Findings and caveats that apply to the study as a whole: The quantity of clinical and demographic metadata differed by source and by participant and was supplied without curation.

Worth noting for this clone: Its antigen is currently not known. The record has no base qualities; no much larger clone is one base away.

The chain joins TRBV30 to TRBJ2-2, with the D gene call left open. The clonotype comes from a woman between 40 and 50 years old who had recovered from COVID-19. The sample was PBMCs or T cells enriched from blood (not recorded which). The sequenced DNA is TGTGCCTGCGGGTCTCCCTCCTCAGCGAACACCGGGGAGCTGTTTTTT. Translation gives CACGSPSSANTGELFF.